This TCR beta chain stems from a study of blood T cells in healthy people across ages. The study, taken as a whole, reports: PBMCs went unsorted, and a conclusive naive versus antigen-experienced comparison was therefore prevented.

Trimming cost V 4 bases and J 9 bases; bases outside gene matches: 4. Per the germline V gene, CDR1 is SGHRS and CDR2 is YFSETQ. The CDR3 runs 14 residues. Sample-barcoded 5' priming and a J-beta primer mix drove a second PCR of roughly 6 to 12 cycles. Every cDNA molecule bore a tag from a template-switch adaptor containing 12 random nucleotides. From each sample, at least 2.5 million paired-end reads containing CDR3 were obtained. TCRdb redid the calling of the 5' RACE reads with MiXCR, one entry per CDR3 protein. The sample shows roughly 1.5 million distinct CDR3 sequences, around 40% of them seen only once. To note about this clonotype: Its target is not known.

The receptor comes from a woman under 30 in good health. This sequence joins TRBV5-1 and TRBJ2-1, with 13 positions matching TRBD2. Source material: blood. DNA for the CDR3: TGCGCCAGCAGCCGGACTAGCGGGAGTCGTGAGCAGTTCTTC. Translated: CASSRTSGSREQFF.